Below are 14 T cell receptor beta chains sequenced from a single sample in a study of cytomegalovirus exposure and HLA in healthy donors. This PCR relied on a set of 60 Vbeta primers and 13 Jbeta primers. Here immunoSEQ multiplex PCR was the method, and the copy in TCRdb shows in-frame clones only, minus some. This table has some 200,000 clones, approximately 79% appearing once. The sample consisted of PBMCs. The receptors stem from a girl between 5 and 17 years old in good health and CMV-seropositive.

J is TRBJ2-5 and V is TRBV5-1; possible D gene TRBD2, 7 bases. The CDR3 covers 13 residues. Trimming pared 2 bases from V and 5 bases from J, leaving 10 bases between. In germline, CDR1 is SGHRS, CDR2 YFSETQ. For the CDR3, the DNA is TGCGCCAGCAGCTTAGGGGGGGCCGAGACCCAGTACTTC. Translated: CASSLGGAETQYF.

The CDR3 DNA is TGCGCCAGCAGCCAATCCTCTACAGGGTACACTGAAGCTTTCTTT. Protein: CASSQSSTGYTEAFF. The gene calls are TRBV4-3 and TRBJ1-1; a weak D match, TRBD1 (6 bases). CDR1 LGHNA and CDR2 YSLEER come from the germline V gene. Deletions cut 2 bases from V and 3 bases from J, with 13 bases between. The CDR3 sequence is 15 residues long.

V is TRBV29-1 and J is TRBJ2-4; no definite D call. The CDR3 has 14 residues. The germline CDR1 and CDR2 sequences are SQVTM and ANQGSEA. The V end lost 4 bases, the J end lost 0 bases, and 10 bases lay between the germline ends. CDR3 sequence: CSVVTRLAKNIQYF. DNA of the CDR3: TGCAGCGTTGTTACCAGATTAGCCAAAAACATTCAGTACTTC.

The chain's CDR3 is CASSQKDRVWDYGYTF. The CDR3, as DNA: TGTGCCAGCAGCCAAAAGGACAGGGTTTGGGACTATGGCTACACCTTC. The chain links TRBV14 to TRBJ1-2; TRBD1 matches at 8 bases. The CDR3 has 16 amino acids. Per the germline V gene, CDR1 is SGHDN and CDR2 is FVKESK. V lost 2 bases, J lost 3 bases, and 8 bases stayed unmatched.

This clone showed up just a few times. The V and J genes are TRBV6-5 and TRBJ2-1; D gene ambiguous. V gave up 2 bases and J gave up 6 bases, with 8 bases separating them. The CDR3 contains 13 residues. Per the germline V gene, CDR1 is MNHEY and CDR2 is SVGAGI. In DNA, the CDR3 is TGTGCCAGCAGTTACCGTGAAGCCAATGAGCAGTTCTTC. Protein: CASSYREANEQFF.

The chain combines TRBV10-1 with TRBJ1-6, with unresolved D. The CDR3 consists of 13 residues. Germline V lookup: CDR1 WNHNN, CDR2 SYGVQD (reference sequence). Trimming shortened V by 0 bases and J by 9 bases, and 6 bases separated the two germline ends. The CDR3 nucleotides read TGCGCCAGCAGTGAGTCGGTAGTTTCACCCCTCCACTTT. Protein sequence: CASSESVVSPLHF.

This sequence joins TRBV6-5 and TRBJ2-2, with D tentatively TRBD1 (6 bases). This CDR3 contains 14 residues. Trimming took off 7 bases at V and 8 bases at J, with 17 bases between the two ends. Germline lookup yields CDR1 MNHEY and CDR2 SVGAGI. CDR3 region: CASKSGVRRGELFF. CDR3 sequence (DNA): TGTGCCAGCAAATCAGGGGTACGGCGAGGGGAGCTGTTTTTT.

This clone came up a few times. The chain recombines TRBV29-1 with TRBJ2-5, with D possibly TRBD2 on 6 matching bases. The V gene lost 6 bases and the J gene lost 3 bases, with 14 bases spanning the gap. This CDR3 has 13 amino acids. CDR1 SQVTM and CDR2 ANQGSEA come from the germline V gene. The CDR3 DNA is TGCAGCGTAACCCCGGCGGGGAAAGAGACCCAGTACTTC. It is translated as CSVTPAGKETQYF. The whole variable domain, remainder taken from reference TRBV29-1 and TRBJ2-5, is SAVISQKPSRDICQRGTSLTIQCQVDSQVTMMFWYRQQPGQSLTLIATANQGSEATYESGFVIDKFPISRPNLTFSTLTVSNMSPEDSSIYLCSVTPAGKETQYFGPGTRLLVL.

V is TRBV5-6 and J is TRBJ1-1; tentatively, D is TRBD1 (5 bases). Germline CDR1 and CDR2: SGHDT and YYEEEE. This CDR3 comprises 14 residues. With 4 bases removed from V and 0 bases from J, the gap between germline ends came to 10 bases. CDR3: CASSLDSLNTEAFF. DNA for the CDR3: TGTGCCAGCAGCCTCGACAGTTTGAACACTGAAGCTTTCTTT.

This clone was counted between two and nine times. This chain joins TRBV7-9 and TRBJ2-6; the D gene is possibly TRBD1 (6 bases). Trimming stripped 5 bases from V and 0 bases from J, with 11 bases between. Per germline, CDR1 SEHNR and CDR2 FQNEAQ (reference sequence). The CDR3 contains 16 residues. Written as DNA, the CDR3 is TGTGCCAGCAGCCCCCCGACAGGCTCTGGGGCCAACGTCCTGACTTTC. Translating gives CASSPPTGSGANVLTF.

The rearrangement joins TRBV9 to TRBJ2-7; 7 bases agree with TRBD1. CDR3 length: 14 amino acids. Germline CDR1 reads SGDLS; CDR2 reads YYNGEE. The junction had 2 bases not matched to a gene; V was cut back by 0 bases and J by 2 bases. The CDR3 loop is CASSVAGTAYEQYF. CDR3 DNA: TGTGCCAGCAGCGTAGCAGGGACAGCCTACGAGCAGTACTTC. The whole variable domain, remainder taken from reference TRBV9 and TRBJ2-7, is DSGVTQTPKHLITATGQRVTLRCSPRSGDLSVYWYQQSLDQGLQFLIQYYNGEERAKGNILERFSAQQFPDLHSELNLSSLELGDSALYFCASSVAGTAYEQYFGPGTRLTVT.

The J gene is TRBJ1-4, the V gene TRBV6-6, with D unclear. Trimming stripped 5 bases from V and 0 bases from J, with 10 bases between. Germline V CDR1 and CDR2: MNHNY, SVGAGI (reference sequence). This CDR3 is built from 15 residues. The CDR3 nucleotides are TGTGCCAGCAGTCTTCAGGTTCCAACTAATGAAAAACTGTTTTTT. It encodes CASSLQVPTNEKLFF.

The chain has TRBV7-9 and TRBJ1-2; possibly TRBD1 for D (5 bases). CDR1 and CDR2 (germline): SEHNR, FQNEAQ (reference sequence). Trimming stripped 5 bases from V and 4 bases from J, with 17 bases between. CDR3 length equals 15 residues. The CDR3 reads CASSLREGTAYGYTF. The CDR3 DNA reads TGTGCCAGCAGCCTCAGGGAGGGGACGGCCTATGGCTACACCTTC.

CDR3 sequence: CASSLGLAGGRDTQYF. CDR3 nucleotides: TGTGCCAGTAGTCTTGGACTAGCGGGGGGGCGGGATACGCAGTATTTT. This chain links TRBV19 with TRBJ2-3; 15 positions match TRBD2. Per germline, CDR1 LNHDA and CDR2 SQIVND (reference sequence). The CDR3 runs 16 residues. V lost 5 bases to trimming and J lost 6 bases; unmatched junction nucleotides: 6.